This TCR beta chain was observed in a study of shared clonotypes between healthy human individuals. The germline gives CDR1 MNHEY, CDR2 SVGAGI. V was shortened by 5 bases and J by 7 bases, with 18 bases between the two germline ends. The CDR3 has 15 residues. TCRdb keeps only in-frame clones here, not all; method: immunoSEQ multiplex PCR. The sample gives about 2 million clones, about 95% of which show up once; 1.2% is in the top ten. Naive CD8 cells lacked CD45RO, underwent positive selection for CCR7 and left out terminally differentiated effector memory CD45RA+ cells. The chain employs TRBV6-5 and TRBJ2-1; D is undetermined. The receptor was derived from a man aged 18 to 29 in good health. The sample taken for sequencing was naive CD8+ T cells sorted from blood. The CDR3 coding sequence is TGTGCCAGCAGTACAACCGGGCCGAGCGATAATGAGCAGTTCTTC. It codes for CASSTTGPSDNEQFF.